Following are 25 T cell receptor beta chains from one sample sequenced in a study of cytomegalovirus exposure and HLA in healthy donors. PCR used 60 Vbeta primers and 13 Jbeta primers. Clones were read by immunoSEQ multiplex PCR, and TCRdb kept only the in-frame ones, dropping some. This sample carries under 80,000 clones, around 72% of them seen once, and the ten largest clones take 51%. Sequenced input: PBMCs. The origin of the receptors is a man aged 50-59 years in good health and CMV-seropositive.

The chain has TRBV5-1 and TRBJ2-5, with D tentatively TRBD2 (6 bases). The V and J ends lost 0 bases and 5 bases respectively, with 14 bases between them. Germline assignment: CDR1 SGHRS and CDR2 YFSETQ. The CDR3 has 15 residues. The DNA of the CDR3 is TGCGCCAGCAGCTTGGGTGATGCCCGGGGGGAGACCCAGTACTTC. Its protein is CASSLGDARGETQYF.

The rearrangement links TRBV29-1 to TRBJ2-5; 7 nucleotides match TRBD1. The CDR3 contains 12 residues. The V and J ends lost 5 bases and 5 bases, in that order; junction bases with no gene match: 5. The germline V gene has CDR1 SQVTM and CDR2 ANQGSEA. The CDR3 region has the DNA TGCAGCGTTCTAACAGGGGCGGAGACCCAGTACTTC. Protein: CSVLTGAETQYF.

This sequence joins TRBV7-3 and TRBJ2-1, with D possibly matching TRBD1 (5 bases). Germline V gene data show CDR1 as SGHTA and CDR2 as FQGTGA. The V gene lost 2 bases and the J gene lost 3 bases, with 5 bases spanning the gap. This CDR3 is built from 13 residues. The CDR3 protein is CASSLQGYNEQFF. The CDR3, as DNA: TGTGCCAGCAGCTTACAGGGCTACAATGAGCAGTTCTTC. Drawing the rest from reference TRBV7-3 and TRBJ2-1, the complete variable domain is GAGVSQTPSNKVTEKGKYVELRCDPISGHTALYWYRQSLGQGPEFLIYFQGTGAADDSGLPNDRFFAVRPEGSVSTLKIQRTERGDSAVYLCASSLQGYNEQFFGPGTRLTVL.

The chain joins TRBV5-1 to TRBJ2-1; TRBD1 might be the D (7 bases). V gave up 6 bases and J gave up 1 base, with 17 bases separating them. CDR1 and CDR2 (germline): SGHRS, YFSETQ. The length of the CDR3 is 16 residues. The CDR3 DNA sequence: TGCGCCAGCACCCCTTTCGGGGGACAGTCCTACAATGAGCAGTTCTTC. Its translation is CASTPFGGQSYNEQFF. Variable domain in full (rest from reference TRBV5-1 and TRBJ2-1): KAGVTQTPRYLIKTRGQQVTLSCSPISGHRSVSWYQQTPGQGLQFLFEYFSETQRNKGNFPGRFSGRQFSNSRSEMNVSTLELGDSALYLCASTPFGGQSYNEQFFGPGTRLTVL.

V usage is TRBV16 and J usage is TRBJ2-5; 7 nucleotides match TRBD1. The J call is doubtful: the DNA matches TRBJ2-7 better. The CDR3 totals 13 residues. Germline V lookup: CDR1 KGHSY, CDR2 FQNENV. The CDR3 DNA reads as TGTGCCAGCAGCCACGGACAGGACTACGAGCAGTACTTC. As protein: CASSHGQDYEQYF.

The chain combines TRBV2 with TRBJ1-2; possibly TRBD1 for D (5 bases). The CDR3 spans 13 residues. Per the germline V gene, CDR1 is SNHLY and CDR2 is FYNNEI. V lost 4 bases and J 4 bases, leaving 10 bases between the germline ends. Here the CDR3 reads CASSVGGFYGYTF. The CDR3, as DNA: TGTGCCAGCAGTGTTGGGGGGTTCTATGGCTACACCTTC. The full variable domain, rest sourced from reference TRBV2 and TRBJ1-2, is EPEVTQTPSHQVTQMGQEVILRCVPISNHLYFYWYRQILGQKVEFLVSFYNNEISEKSEIFDDQFSVERPDGSNFTLKIRSTKLEDSAMYFCASSVGGFYGYTFGSGTRLTVV.

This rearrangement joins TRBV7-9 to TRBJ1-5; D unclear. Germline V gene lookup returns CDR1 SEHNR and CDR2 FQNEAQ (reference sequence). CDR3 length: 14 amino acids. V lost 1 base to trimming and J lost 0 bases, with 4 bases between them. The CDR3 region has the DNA TGTGCCAGCAGCTTAGACAGTAGCAATCAGCCCCAGCATTTT. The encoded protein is CASSLDSSNQPQHF.

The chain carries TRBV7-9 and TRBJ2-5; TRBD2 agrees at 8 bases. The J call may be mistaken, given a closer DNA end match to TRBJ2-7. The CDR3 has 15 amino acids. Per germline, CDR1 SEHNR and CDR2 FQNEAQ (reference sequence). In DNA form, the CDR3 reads TGTGCCAGCAGCTGGGAGGCGGGGACTAGGGGCGAGCAGTACTTC. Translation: CASSWEAGTRGEQYF.

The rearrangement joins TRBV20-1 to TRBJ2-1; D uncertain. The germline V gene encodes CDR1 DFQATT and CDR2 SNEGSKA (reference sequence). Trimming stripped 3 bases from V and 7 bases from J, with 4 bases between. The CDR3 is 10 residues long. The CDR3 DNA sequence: TGCAGTGCTAGGGCAAATGAGCAGTTCTTC. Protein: CSARANEQFF.

DNA of the CDR3: TGTGCCAGCACCCGTGGAGGGCCTGGAAACACCATATATTTT. Encoded protein: CASTRGGPGNTIYF. The chain recombines TRBV6-5 with TRBJ1-3; no reliable D call. CDR1 MNHEY and CDR2 SVGAGI come from the germline V gene. V was trimmed by 7 bases and J by 2 bases, leaving 12 bases between them. The CDR3 is 14 residues long.

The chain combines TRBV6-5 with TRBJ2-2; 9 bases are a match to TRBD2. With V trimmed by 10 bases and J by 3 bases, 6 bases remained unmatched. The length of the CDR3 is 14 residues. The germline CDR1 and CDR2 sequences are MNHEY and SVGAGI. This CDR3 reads CATRTSVDTGELFF. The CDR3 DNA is TGTGCCACCCGGACTAGCGTGGACACCGGGGAGCTGTTTTTT.

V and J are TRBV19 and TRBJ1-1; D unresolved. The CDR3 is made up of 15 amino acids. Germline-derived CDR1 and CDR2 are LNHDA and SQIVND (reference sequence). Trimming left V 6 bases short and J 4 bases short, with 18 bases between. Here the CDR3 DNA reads TGTGCCAGTAGCCTACCGGGAGGGTCTCGCACTGAAGCTTTCTTT. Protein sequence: CASSLPGGSRTEAFF.

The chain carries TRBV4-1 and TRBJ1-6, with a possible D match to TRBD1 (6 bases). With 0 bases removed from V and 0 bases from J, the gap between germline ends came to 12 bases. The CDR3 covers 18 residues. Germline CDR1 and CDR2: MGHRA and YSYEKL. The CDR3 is CASSQEGQGPSYNSPLHF. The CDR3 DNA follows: TGCGCCAGCAGCCAAGAGGGGCAGGGGCCCTCCTATAATTCACCCCTCCACTTT.

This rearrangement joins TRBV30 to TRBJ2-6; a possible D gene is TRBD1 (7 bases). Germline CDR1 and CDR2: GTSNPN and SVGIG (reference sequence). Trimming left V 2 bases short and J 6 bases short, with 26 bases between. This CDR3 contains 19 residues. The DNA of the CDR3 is TGTGCCTGGAGTTCAGCCCGACAGACAGGGAGGTACTCGGCCAACGTCCTGACTTTC. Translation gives CAWSSARQTGRYSANVLTF. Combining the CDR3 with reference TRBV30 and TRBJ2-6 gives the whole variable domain SQTIHQWPATLVQPVGSPLSLECTVEGTSNPNLYWYRQAAGRGLQLLFYSVGIGQISSEVPQNLSASRPQDRQFILSSKKLLLSDSGFYLCAWSSARQTGRYSANVLTFGAGSRLTVL.

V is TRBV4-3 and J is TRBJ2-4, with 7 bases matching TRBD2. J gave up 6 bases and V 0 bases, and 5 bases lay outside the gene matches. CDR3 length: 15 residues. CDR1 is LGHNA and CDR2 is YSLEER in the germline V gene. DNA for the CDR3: TGCGCCAGCAGCCAAGACGCCGGGGGGATAAACATTCAGTACTTC. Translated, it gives CASSQDAGGINIQYF.

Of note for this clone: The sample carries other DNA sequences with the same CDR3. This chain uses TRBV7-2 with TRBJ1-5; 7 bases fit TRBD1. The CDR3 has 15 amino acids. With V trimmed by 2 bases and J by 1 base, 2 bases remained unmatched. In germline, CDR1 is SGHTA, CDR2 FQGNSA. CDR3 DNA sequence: TGTGCCAGCAGCTTATACAGGGGAAGCAATCAGCCCCAGCATTTT. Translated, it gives CASSLYRGSNQPQHF.

In DNA form, the CDR3 reads TGTGCCAGCAGACGGTCCGACTACAATGAGCAGTTCTTC. It yields the protein CASRRSDYNEQFF. The chain carries TRBV27 and TRBJ2-1; D remains ambiguous. Germline V lookup: CDR1 MNHEY, CDR2 SMNVEV (reference sequence). The CDR3 consists of 13 residues. Trimming left V 6 bases short and J 3 bases short, with 9 bases between.

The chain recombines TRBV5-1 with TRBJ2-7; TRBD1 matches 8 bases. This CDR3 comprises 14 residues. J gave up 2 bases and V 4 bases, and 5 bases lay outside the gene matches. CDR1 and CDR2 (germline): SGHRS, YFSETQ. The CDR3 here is CASSLGQGPYEQYF. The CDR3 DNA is TGCGCCAGCAGCCTCGGACAGGGTCCCTACGAGCAGTACTTC.

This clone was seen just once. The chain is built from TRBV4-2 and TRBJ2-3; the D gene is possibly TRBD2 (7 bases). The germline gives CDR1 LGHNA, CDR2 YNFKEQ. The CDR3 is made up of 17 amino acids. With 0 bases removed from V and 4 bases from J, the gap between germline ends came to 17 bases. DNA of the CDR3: TGTGCCAGCAGCCAAGAGGGGACCGGGGGGCGACCAGATACGCAGTATTTT. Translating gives CASSQEGTGGRPDTQYF.

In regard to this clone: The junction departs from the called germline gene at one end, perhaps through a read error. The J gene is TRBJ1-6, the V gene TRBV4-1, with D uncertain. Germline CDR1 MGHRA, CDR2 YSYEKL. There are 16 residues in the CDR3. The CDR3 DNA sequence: TGCGCCAGCAGCCCGGAACCGGGAGCCTACAATTCACCCCTCCACTTT. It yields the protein CASSPEPGAYNSPLHF.

For the CDR3, the DNA is TGTGCCAGCAGTGAAGCAGGGAGTCAGGTAGGCGAGCAGTACTTC. It codes for CASSEAGSQVGEQYF. The chain uses TRBV2 and TRBJ2-7, with D maybe TRBD2 (5 bases). The CDR3 has 15 amino acids. The germline CDR1 and CDR2 sequences are SNHLY and FYNNEI. With 0 bases removed from V and 6 bases from J, the gap between germline ends came to 15 bases.

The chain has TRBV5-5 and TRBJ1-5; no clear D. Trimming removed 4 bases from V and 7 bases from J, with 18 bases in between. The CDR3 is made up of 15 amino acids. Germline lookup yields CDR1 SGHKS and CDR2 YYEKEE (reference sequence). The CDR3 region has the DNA TGTGCCAGCAGCCGAGAGGGTGACTTCGGGCAGCCCCAGCATTTT. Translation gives CASSREGDFGQPQHF.

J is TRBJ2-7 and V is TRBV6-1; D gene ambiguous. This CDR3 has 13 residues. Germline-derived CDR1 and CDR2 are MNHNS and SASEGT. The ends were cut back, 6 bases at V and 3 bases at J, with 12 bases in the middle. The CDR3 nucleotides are TGTGCCAGCAGGTCACGGCGAGGCTACGAGCAGTACTTC. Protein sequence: CASRSRRGYEQYF.

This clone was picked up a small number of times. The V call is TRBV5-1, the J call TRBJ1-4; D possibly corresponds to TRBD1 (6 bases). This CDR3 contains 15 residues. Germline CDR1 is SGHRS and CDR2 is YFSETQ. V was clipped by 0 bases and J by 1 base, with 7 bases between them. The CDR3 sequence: CASSLEGGTNEKLFF. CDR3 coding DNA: TGCGCCAGCAGCTTGGAAGGGGGAACTAATGAAAAACTGTTTTTT.

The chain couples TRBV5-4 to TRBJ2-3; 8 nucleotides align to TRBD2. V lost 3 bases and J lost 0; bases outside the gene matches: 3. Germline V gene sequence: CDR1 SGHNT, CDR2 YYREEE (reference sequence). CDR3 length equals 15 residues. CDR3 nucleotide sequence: TGTGCCAGCAGCTGGGGCGGGGGGAGCACAGATACGCAGTATTTT. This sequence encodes CASSWGGGSTDTQYF.